These T cell receptor beta chains were read from a single sample in a study of cytomegalovirus exposure and HLA in healthy donors. The protocol was immunoSEQ multiplex PCR, while the TCRdb copy is restricted to in-frame clones and leaves out a portion. The top ten hold about 1.8% of the sample, which has about 140,000 clones, 60% to 80% seen once. Source material: PBMCs. The receptors were gathered from a woman aged 30 to 39 in good health and CMV-seronegative. CDR3s include the opening cysteine and the closing phenylalanine or tryptophan. The D gene is left open where the match is weak. Clone size is stated in some rows and not others, as once, few, many or a class when expanded.

TRBJ2-5	.	.	TRBV7-2	CASTEGQQETQYF	TGTGCCAGCACGGAGGGACAGCAAGAGACCCAGTACTTC
TRBJ1-1	.	.	TRBV20-1	CSASGKTEAFF	TGCAGTGCTAGCGGGAAGACTGAAGCTTTCTTT
TRBJ1-2	.	.	TRBV5-4	CASSFDSLGYTF	TGTGCCAGCAGTTTTGACAGTTTAGGCTACACCTTC
TRBJ1-1	.	.	TRBV5-5	CASSTGTIEAFF	TGTGCCAGCAGCACCGGGACAATTGAAGCTTTCTTT
TRBJ1-2	.	.	TRBV6-1	CASSEGHLTGYTF	TGTGCCAGCAGTGAGGGACACCTAACCGGCTACACCTTC
TRBJ2-3	.	.	TRBV25-1	CASSDPRQVADTQYF	TGTGCCAGCAGTGACCCCCGGCAGGTCGCAGATACGCAGTATTTT
TRBJ1-1	TRBD1	.	TRBV18	CASRRGQGNTEAFF	TGTGCCAGCCGACGGGGACAGGGGAACACTGAAGCTTTCTTT
TRBJ2-6	TRBD1	.	TRBV5-6	CASSSFTGGAGANVLTF	TGTGCCAGCAGCTCATTCACAGGGGGCGCTGGGGCCAACGTCCTGACTTTC
TRBJ1-6	.	once	TRBV28	CASSGSSYNSPLHF	TGTGCCAGCAGTGGGAGCTCCTATAATTCACCCCTCCACTTT
TRBJ1-2	.	.	TRBV27	CASSLSTGLPYGYTF	TGTGCCAGCAGTTTATCTACAGGGCTTCCCTATGGCTACACCTTC
TRBJ2-5	TRBD2	few	TRBV6-1	CATRREGETQYF	TGTGCCACCCGGAGGGAGGGGGAGACCCAGTACTTC
TRBJ1-1	.	few	TRBV30	CAWFVNTEAFF	TGTGCCTGGTTCGTGAACACTGAAGCTTTCTTT
TRBJ1-1	.	.	TRBV5-1	CASSRGQGGRADMNTEAFF	TGCGCCAGCAGCCGTGGACAAGGGGGGAGGGCTGATATGAACACTGAAGCTTTCTTT
TRBJ2-1	TRBD2	.	TRBV6-1	CASSQSGGSYNEQFF	TGTGCCAGCAGTCAAAGCGGGGGGTCCTACAATGAGCAGTTCTTC
TRBJ2-4	.	.	TRBV27	CASSYSQVAKNIQYF	TGTGCCAGCAGCTACTCTCAGGTAGCCAAAAACATTCAGTACTTC
TRBJ1-4	.	.	TRBV12-5	CASGEEKLFF	TGTGCTAGTGGTGAGGAAAAACTGTTTTTT
TRBJ2-5	TRBD2	once	TRBV4-3	CASSQGGRGGQETQYF	TGCGCCAGCAGCCAGGGGGGGCGGGGGGGACAAGAGACCCAGTACTTC
TRBJ2-3	TRBD2	once	TRBV18	CASSPTLAGATDTQYF	TGTGCCAGCTCACCGACCCTAGCGGGGGCAACAGATACGCAGTATTTT
TRBJ2-5	TRBD1	.	TRBV5-6	CASSLAGGELETQYF	TGTGCCAGCAGCTTGGCAGGGGGCGAGTTAGAGACCCAGTACTTC
TRBJ2-2	.	.	TRBV6-5	CASSYSTVTTTGELFF	TGTGCCAGCAGTTACTCAACGGTTACTACCACCGGGGAGCTGTTTTTT
TRBJ2-2	.	.	TRBV10-2	CASFDRGRNTGELFF	TGCGCCAGCTTCGACCGGGGGAGGAACACCGGGGAGCTGTTTTTT
TRBJ2-7	TRBD1	.	TRBV9	CASSVVGQGDEQYF	TGTGCCAGCAGCGTAGTGGGACAGGGAGACGAGCAGTACTTC
TRBJ2-7	.	.	TRBV5-4	CASRKGGAGYEQYF	TGTGCCAGCAGAAAGGGGGGGGCTGGGTACGAGCAGTACTTC
TRBJ2-7	TRBD1	.	TRBV28	CGTGTGPEQYF	TGCGGGACCGGGACAGGCCCCGAGCAGTACTTC
TRBJ2-1	.	.	TRBV5-1	CASSLGPSRVVSSYNEQFF	TGCGCCAGCAGCCTGGGGCCTAGCCGCGTGGTGAGCTCCTACAATGAGCAGTTCTTC
TRBJ1-1	.	once	TRBV7-2	CASSPGIRYTEAFF	TGTGCCAGCAGCCCAGGGATCCGGTACACTGAAGCTTTCTTT
TRBJ2-5	TRBD2	once	TRBV5-1	CASLEGGRKETQYF	TGCGCCAGCTTGGAGGGAGGGCGTAAGGAGACCCAGTACTTC
TRBJ2-2	TRBD2	.	TRBV7-8	CASSGGGTRETGELFF	TGTGCCAGCAGCGGCGGGGGGACACGGGAGACCGGGGAGCTGTTTTTT
TRBJ1-2	TRBD1	.	TRBV4-2	CASSQMDRVHGYTF	TGTGCCAGCAGCCAGATGGACAGGGTCCATGGCTACACCTTC
TRBJ1-2	.	.	TRBV7-2	CASSLGGYGYTF	TGTGCCAGCAGCTTAGGAGGGTATGGCTACACCTTC
TRBJ1-3	.	.	TRBV2	CASRGDFISGNTIYF	TGTGCCAGCAGAGGGGACTTCATTTCTGGAAACACCATATATTTT
TRBJ2-2	TRBD2	once	TRBV19	CASHAGGEKTGELFF	TGTGCCAGTCATGCGGGGGGCGAAAAGACCGGGGAGCTGTTTTTT
TRBJ2-1	.	.	TRBV7-6	CASTAGAGSYNEQFF	TGTGCCAGCACCGCGGGTGCGGGGTCCTACAATGAGCAGTTCTTC
TRBJ2-1	TRBD2	.	TRBV7-6	CASSFSPARGAGGYNEQFF	TGTGCCAGCAGCTTCTCCCCGGCCCGGGGAGCGGGGGGATACAATGAGCAGTTCTTC
TRBJ2-1	.	.	TRBV27	CASSSLRGYNEQFF	TGTGCCAGCAGTTCCCTAAGGGGTTACAATGAGCAGTTCTTC
TRBJ1-2	TRBD1	.	TRBV6-5	CASSRQGGGYTF	TGTGCCAGCAGCCGACAGGGTGGTGGCTACACCTTC
TRBJ2-5	.	.	TRBV23-1	CASSQSLVQAQETQYF	TGCGCCAGCAGTCAATCGCTTGTACAGGCCCAAGAGACCCAGTACTTC
TRBJ2-2	.	.	TRBV6-6	CASSPTGLTGELFF	TGTGCCAGCAGCCCCACAGGGCTCACCGGGGAGCTGTTTTTT
TRBJ1-1	.	.	TRBV21-1	CASSIDRSCMNTEAFF	TGTGCCAGCAGCATTGACAGATCCTGCATGAACACTGAAGCTTTCTTT
TRBJ2-3	.	.	TRBV7-3	CASSSGSRTDTQYF	TGTGCCAGCAGCTCCGGGAGTCGCACAGATACGCAGTATTTT
TRBJ1-1	.	.	TRBV4-3	CASSQDHLAEAFF	TGCGCCAGCAGCCAAGACCACCTAGCTGAAGCTTTCTTT
TRBJ2-5	TRBD2	few	TRBV7-2	CASSPGTSGAWETQYF	TGTGCCAGCAGCCCAGGGACTAGCGGGGCGTGGGAGACCCAGTACTTC
TRBJ2-7	.	few	TRBV6-1	CASSVLLWGETDEQYF	TGTGCCAGCAGTGTCCTCTTGTGGGGGGAAACGGACGAGCAGTACTTC